This TCR beta chain was sequenced during a study of response to subunit inactivated influenza vaccine. Trimming removed 7 bases from V and 0 bases from J; junction bases left unmatched: 6. CDR3 size: 15 residues. The germline V gene has CDR1 SGHDT and CDR2 YYEEEE. TCRdb itself ran the RT-PCR reads through MiXCR, one entry per CDR3 protein. The sample shows about half a million distinct CDR3 sequences, less than 10% of them seen only once. The V and J genes are TRBV5-6 and TRBJ2-7, with 11 bases that match TRBD1. The clonotype was recovered from a man between 50 and 69 years old who received an inactivated influenza vaccine. This material consisted of PBMCs from blood, taken less than 30 months after vaccination. The CDR3 is CASGTGGYNSYEQYF. The CDR3 DNA sequence: TGTGCCAGCGGGACAGGGGGGTACAACTCCTACGAGCAGTACTTC.